The clone carrying this T cell receptor (beta chain) came up a few times. Its antigen remains unknown. The data are from a study of CD8+ T cells in alopecia areata. Broader study findings: Tofacitinib significantly brought down scalp clonality and expanded CD8+ clones among top 100. Many expanded lesional clones persisted in scalp and blood during tofacitinib.

Investigators isolated RNA and reverse transcribed it into cDNA to act as the sequencing template. TCRdb's table, derived via immunoSEQ multiplex PCR, lists solely in-frame clones and lacks some. The sample has about 250,000 clones; 60% are singletons. Treatment indicated: oral pan-JAK inhibitor, 5-10 mg twice daily. There are 16 residues in the CDR3. Germline CDR1 and CDR2: MGHRA and YSYEKL. The V gene end was trimmed by 1 base and the J gene end by 2 bases; junction bases not matched to a gene: 7. The TCR originated in a human donor with alopecia areata. V is TRBV4-1 and J is TRBJ2-5; 7 bases fit TRBD1. The material sequenced was CD4+ T cells sorted from blood, taken around week 54, from a patient treated with tofacitinib. The CDR3 DNA follows: TGCGCCAGCAGCCAAGTAGGGGCAGGGGGACAAGAGACCCAGTACTTC. It codes for CASSQVGAGGQETQYF.